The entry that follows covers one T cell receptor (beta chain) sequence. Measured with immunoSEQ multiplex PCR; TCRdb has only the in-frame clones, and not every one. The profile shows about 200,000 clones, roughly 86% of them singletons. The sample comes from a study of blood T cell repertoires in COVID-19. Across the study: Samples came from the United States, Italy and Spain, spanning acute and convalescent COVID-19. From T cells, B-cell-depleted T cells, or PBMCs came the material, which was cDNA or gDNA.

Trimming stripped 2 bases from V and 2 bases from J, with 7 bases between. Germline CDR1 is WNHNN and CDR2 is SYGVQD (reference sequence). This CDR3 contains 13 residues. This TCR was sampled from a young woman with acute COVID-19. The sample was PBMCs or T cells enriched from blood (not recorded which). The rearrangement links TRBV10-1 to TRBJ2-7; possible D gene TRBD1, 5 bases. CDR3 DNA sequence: TGCGCCAGCAGTGAGACGGACACCTACGAGCAGTACTTC. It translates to CASSETDTYEQYF.